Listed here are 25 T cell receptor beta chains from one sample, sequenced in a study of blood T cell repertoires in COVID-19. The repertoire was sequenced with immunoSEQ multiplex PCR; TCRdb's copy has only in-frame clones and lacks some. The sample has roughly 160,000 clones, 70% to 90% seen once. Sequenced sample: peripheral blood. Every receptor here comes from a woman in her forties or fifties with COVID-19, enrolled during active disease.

The CDR3 here is CASSQRGPGELFF. CDR3 DNA: TGCGCCAGCAGCCAAAGGGGGCCCGGGGAGCTGTTTTTT. The chain joins TRBV4-1 to TRBJ2-2; 7 bases align to TRBD1. Trimming took 2 bases from V and 6 from J; bases not matched to a gene: 0. Germline CDR1 and CDR2: MGHRA and YSYEKL. The CDR3 consists of 13 residues.

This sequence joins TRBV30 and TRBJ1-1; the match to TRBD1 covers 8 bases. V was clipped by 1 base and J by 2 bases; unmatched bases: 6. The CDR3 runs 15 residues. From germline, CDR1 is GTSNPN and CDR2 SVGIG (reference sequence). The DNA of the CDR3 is TGTGCCTGGAGTGGGCAGGGGGCGGCAAACACTGAAGCTTTCTTT. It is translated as CAWSGQGAANTEAFF. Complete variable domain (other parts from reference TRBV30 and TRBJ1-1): SQTIHQWPATLVQPVGSPLSLECTVEGTSNPNLYWYRQAAGRGLQLLFYSVGIGQISSEVPQNLSASRPQDRQFILSSKKLLLSDSGFYLCAWSGQGAANTEAFFGQGTRLTVV.

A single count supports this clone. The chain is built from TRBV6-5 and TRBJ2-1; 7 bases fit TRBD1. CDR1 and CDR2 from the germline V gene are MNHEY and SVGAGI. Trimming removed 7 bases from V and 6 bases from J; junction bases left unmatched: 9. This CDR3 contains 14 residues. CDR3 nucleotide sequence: TGTGCCAGCAAGACGACAGGGAACCCCAATGAGCAGTTCTTC. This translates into CASKTTGNPNEQFF.

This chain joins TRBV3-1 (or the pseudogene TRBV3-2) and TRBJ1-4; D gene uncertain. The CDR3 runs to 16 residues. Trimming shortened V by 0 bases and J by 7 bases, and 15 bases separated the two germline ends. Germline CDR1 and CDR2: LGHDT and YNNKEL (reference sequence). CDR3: CASSQDQTRRGEKLFF. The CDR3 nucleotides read TGTGCCAGCAGCCAAGATCAAACGCGTCGGGGTGAAAAACTGTTTTTT.

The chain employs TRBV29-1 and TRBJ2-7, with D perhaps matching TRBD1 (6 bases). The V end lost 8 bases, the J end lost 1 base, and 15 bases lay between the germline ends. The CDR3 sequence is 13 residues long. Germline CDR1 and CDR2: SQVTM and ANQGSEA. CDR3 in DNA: TGCAGCACCCGACAGGAGTCTTCCTACGAGCAGTACTTC. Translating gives CSTRQESSYEQYF.

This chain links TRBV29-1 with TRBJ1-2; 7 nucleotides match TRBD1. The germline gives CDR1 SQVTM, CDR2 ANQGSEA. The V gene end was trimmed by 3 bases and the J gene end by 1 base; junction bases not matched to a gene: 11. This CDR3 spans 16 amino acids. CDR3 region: CSVELANRGSNYGYTF. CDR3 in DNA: TGCAGCGTTGAGCTCGCAAACAGGGGAAGTAACTATGGCTACACCTTC.

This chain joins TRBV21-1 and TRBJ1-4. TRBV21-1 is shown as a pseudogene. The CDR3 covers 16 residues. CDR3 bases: TGTGCCAGCAGCAAAGGGCCTGACTCAACTAATGAAAAACTGTTTTTT. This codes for CASSKGPDSTNEKLFF.

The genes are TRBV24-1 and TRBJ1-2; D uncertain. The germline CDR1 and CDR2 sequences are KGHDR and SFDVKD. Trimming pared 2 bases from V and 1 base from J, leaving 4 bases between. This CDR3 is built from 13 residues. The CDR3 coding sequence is TGTGCCACCAGTGATTCGTATAACTATGGCTACACCTTC. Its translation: CATSDSYNYGYTF.

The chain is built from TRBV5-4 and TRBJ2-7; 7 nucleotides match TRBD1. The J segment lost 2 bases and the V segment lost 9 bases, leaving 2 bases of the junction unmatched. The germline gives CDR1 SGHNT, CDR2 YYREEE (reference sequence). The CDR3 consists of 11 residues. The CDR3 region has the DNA TGTGCCATGACAGGGACCTACGAGCAGTACTTC. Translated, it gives CAMTGTYEQYF.

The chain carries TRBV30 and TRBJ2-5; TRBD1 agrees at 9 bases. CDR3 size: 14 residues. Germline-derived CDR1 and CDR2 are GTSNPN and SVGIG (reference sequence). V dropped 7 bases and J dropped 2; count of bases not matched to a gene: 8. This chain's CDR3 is CASSPGTGQETQYF. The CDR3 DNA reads TGTGCCTCTAGTCCCGGGACAGGGCAAGAGACCCAGTACTTC. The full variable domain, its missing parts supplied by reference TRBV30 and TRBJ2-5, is SQTIHQWPATLVQPVGSPLSLECTVEGTSNPNLYWYRQAAGRGLQLLFYSVGIGQISSEVPQNLSASRPQDRQFILSSKKLLLSDSGFYLCASSPGTGQETQYFGPGTRLLVL.

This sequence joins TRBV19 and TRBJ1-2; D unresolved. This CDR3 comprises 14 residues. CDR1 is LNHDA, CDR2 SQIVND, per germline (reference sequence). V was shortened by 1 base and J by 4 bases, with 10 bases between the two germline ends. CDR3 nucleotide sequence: TGTGCCAGTAGTATAGGTCCGGCAGGCTATGGCTACACCTTC. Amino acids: CASSIGPAGYGYTF.

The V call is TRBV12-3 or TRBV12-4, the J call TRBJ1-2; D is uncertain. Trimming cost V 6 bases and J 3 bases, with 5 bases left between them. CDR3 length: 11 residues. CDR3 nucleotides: TGTGCCAGCAGGGGAGACTATGGCTACACCTTC. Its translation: CASRGDYGYTF.

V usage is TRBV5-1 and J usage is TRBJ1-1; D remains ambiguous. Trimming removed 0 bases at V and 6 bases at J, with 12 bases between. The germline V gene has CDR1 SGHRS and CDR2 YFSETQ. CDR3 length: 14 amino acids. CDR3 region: CASSLEFFSAEAFF. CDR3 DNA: TGCGCCAGCAGCTTGGAGTTTTTCTCGGCTGAAGCTTTCTTT.

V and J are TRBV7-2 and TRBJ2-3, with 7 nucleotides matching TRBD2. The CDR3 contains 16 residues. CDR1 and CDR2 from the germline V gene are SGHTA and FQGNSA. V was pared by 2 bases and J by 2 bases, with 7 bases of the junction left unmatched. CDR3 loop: CASSLKGGTYTDTQYF. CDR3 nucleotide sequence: TGTGCCAGCAGCTTAAAGGGAGGGACTTACACAGATACGCAGTATTTT.

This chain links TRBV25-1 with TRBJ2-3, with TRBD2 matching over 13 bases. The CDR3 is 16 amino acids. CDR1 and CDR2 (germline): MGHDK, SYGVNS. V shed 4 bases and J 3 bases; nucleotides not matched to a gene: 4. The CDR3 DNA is TGTGCCAGCAGTGGCCTGACTAGCGGGGGGACAGATACGCAGTATTTT. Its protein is CASSGLTSGGTDTQYF.

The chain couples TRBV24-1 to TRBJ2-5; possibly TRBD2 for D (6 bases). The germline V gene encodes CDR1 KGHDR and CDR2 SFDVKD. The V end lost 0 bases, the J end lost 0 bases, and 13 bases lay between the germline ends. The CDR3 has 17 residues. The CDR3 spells CATSDLGSGTDQETQYF. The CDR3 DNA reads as TGTGCCACCAGTGATTTGGGGTCTGGGACTGACCAAGAGACCCAGTACTTC.

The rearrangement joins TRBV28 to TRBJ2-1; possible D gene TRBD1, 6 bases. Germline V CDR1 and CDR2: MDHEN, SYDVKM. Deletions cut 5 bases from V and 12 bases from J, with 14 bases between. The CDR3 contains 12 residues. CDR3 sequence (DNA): TGTGCCAGCAGTCAGCCTCCCAGGGGGCAGTTCTTC. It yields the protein CASSQPPRGQFF.

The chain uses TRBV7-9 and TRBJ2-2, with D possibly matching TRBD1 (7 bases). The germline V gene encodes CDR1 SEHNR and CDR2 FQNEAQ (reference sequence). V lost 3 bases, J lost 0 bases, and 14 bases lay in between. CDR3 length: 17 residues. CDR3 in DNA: TGTGCCAGCAGCTTGCGGGACAGATATTCGAACACCGGGGAGCTGTTTTTT. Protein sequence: CASSLRDRYSNTGELFF. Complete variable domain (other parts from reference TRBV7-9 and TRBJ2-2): DTGVSQNPRHKITKRGQNVTFRCDPISEHNRLYWYRQTLGQGPEFLTYFQNEAQLEKSRLLSDRFSAERPKGSFSTLEIQRTEQGDSAMYLCASSLRDRYSNTGELFFGEGSRLTVL.

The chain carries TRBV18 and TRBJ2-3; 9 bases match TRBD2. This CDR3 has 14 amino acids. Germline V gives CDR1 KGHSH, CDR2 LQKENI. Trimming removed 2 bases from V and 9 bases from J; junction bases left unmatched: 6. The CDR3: CASSPGTSRGTQYF. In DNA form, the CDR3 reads TGTGCCAGCTCACCAGGGACTAGCAGAGGCACGCAGTATTTT.

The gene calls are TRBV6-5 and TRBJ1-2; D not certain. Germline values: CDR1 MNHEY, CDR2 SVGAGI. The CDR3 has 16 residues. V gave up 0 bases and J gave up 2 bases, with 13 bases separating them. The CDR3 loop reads CASSYSGGPTNYGYTF. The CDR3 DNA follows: TGTGCCAGCAGTTACTCGGGAGGGCCCACAAACTATGGCTACACCTTC.

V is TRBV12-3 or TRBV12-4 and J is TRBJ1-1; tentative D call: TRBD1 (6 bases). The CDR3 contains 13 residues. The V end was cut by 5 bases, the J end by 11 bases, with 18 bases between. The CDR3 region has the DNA TGTGCCAGCAGTCCCCGGTTGGGGGCCCAGGCTTTCTTT. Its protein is CASSPRLGAQAFF.

DNA for the CDR3: TGTGCCAGCAGCCCAATAGCGGGGGTACAAGAGACCCAGTACTTC. It is translated as CASSPIAGVQETQYF. This chain connects TRBV27 to TRBJ2-5; TRBD2 matches at 9 bases. Trimming took 6 bases from V and 2 from J; bases not matched to a gene: 7. CDR1 and CDR2 from the germline V gene are MNHEY and SMNVEV (reference sequence). CDR3 length equals 15 residues.

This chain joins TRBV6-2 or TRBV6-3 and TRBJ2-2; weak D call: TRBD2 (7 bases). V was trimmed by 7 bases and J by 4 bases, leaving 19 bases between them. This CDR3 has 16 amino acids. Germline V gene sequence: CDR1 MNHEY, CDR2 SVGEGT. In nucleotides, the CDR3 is TGTGCCAGCACCCCACGAGGGGGGGCAACCACCGGGGAGCTGTTTTTT. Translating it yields CASTPRGGATTGELFF.

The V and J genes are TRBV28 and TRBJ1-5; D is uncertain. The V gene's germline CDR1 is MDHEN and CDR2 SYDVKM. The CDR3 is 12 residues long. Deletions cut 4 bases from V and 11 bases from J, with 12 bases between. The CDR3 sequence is CASSSGLQAQHF. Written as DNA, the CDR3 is TGTGCCAGCAGTTCCGGACTGCAGGCCCAGCATTTT.

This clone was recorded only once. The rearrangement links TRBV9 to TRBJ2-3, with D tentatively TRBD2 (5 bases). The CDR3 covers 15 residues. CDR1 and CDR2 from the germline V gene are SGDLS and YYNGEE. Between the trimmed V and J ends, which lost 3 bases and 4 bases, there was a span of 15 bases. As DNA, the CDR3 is TGTGCCAGCAGCGGACAAGGACTGGCCCCAGATACGCAGTATTTT. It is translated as CASSGQGLAPDTQYF.